This T cell receptor beta chain is from a study of T cell responses to AZD1222 COVID-19 vaccine. A few counts support this clone. Its antigen is unidentified. The method was immunoSEQ multiplex PCR; TCRdb's version includes in-frame clones alone and lacks a portion of them. This table has some 60,000 clones, 84% appearing once. Whole-study findings and limits: Donors, mostly white British, included more females; clonal diversity was possibly underestimated. Two AZD1222 doses significantly raised spike-specific TCR breadth and depth over controls.

Germline V gene data show CDR1 as MNHNS and CDR2 as SASEGT. Between the trimmed V and J ends, which lost 3 bases and 4 bases, there was a span of 12 bases. This CDR3 region has 14 residues. The gene calls are TRBV6-1 and TRBJ1-1; TRBD1 is a possible D gene (6 bases). Sequences were derived from peripheral blood, sampled on day 0 of AZD1222 vaccination. This receptor was obtained from an adult in good health. CDR3: CASSDHRVGTEAFF. The CDR3 DNA follows: TGTGCCAGCAGTGACCACAGGGTGGGCACTGAAGCTTTCTTT.